This T cell receptor (beta chain) was identified during a study of cytomegalovirus exposure and HLA in healthy donors. Study findings and constraints: Across all donors, roughly uniform sequencing depth was an assumption of the presence/absence analyses.

The PCR used 60 Vbeta and 13 Jbeta primers. Clones were read by immunoSEQ multiplex PCR, and TCRdb kept only the in-frame ones, dropping some. This table holds around 140,000 clones, around four fifths found once. Looked up from germline, CDR1 is DFQATT and CDR2 is SNEGSKA (reference sequence). CDR3 length: 11 amino acids. V lost 3 bases, J lost 8 bases, and 10 bases lay in between. About this clone itself: Its antigen is unidentified.

Input material: PBMCs. This clonotype originated in a woman in her thirties or forties in good health and CMV-seronegative. This chain connects TRBV20-1 to TRBJ1-2, with D perhaps matching TRBD1 (5 bases). CDR3 coding DNA: TGCAGTGCTAGGGCAGGGCCAGGCTACACCTTC. Amino acids: CSARAGPGYTF.